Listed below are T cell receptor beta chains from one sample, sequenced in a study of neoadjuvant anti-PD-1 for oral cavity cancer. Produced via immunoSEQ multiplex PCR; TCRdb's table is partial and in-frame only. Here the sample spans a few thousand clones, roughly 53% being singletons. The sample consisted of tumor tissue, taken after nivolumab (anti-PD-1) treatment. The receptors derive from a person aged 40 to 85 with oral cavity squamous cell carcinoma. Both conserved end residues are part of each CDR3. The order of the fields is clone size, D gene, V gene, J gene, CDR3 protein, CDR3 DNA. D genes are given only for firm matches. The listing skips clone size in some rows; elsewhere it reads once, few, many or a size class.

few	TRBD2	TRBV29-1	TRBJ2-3	CSTSGTSTDTQYF	TGCAGCACGAGCGGGACCAGCACAGATACGCAGTATTTT
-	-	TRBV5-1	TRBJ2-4	CASSDLDIQYF	TGCGCCAGCAGCGATCTGGACATTCAGTACTTC
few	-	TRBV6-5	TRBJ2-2	CASSSQARTGELFF	TGTGCCAGCAGTTCCCAGGCCCGGACCGGGGAGCTGTTTTTT
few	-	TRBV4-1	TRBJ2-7	CASSQETQRSYEQYF	TGCGCCAGCAGCCAAGAAACACAGCGCTCCTACGAGCAGTACTTC
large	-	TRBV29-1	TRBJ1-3	CSYLAGNTIYF	TGCAGCTACTTGGCGGGAAACACCATATATTTT
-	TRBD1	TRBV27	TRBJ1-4	CASSSPGQGVEKLFF	TGTGCCAGCAGTTCGCCGGGACAGGGGGTTGAAAAACTGTTTTTT
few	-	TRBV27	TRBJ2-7	CASRQERTGAGKQYF	TGTGCCAGCAGACAGGAGCGGACTGGGGCAGGGAAGCAGTACTTC
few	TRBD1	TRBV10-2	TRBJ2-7	CASSPDRAYEQYF	TGCGCCAGCAGTCCAGACAGGGCTTACGAGCAGTACTTC
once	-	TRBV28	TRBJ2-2	CASRSPSSGSSGELFF	TGTGCCAGCAGGTCCCCCTCTTCCGGGAGTTCCGGGGAGCTGTTTTTT
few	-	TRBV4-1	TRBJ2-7	CASSFFGTPGPSYEQYF	TGCGCCAGCAGCTTCTTTGGTACGCCGGGCCCCAGTTACGAGCAGTACTTC
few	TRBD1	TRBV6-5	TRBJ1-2	CASSAQGAGGYTF	TGTGCCAGCAGTGCACAGGGGGCCGGGGGCTACACCTTC
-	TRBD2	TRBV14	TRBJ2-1	CASSRTSGGGNEQFF	TGTGCCAGCAGCCGGACTAGCGGGGGTGGAAATGAGCAGTTCTTC
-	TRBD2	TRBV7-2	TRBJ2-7	CASSLRASGTYEQYF	TGTGCCAGCAGCTTACGGGCTAGCGGAACCTACGAGCAGTACTTC
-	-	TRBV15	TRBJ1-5	CATSRDRGVGNQPQHF	TGTGCCACCAGCAGAGATCGTGGGGTGGGCAATCAGCCCCAGCATTTT
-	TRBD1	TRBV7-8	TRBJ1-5	CASSPGQGNQPQHF	TGTGCCAGCAGCCCGGGACAGGGGAATCAGCCCCAGCATTTT
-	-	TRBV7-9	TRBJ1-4	CASSWRGQHTTTNEKLFF	TGTGCCAGCAGCTGGCGAGGACAGCACACCACAACTAATGAAAAACTGTTTTTT
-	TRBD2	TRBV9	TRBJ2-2	CASSAPGLAGAGELFF	TGTGCCAGCAGCGCCCCGGGACTAGCGGGAGCCGGGGAGCTGTTTTTT
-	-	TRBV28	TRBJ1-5	CASDGGRGNQPQHF	TGTGCCAGCGATGGGGGCAGGGGAAATCAGCCCCAGCATTTT
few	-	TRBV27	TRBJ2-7	CASSPMDRRYEQYF	TGTGCCAGCAGTCCCATGGACAGAAGATACGAGCAGTACTTC
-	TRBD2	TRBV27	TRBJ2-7	CASSSLTSGRAGERHEQYF	TGTGCCAGCAGTTCCCTGACTAGCGGGAGGGCCGGTGAAAGGCACGAGCAGTACTTC
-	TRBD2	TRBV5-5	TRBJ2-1	CASSIPSGGAYNEQFF	TGTGCCAGCAGCATTCCTAGCGGGGGGGCTTACAATGAGCAGTTCTTC
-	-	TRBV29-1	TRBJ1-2	CSVEGGAPGYTF	TGCAGCGTTGAAGGGGGGGCGCCTGGCTACACCTTC
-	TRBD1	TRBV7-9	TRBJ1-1	CASSSWDRGNTEAFF	TGTGCCAGCAGCTCTTGGGACAGGGGGAACACTGAAGCTTTCTTT
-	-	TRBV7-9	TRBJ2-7	CASSSTGLEVTYEQYF	TGTGCCAGCAGCTCCACAGGCCTGGAAGTTACCTACGAGCAGTACTTC
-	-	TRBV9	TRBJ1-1	CASSVAQGTEAFF	TGTGCCAGCAGCGTAGCTCAGGGGACTGAAGCTTTCTTT
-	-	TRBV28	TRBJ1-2	CASSSGGYDYGYTF	TGTGCCAGCAGTTCCGGGGGATATGACTATGGCTACACCTTC
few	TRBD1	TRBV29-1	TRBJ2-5	CSVEGQGVGETQYF	TGCAGCGTTGAAGGGCAGGGGGTAGGAGAGACCCAGTACTTC
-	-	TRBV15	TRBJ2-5	CATSRYNGRETQYF	TGTGCCACCAGCAGATATAACGGCAGGGAGACCCAGTACTTC
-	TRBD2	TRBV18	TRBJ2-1	CASSPPGLAGHGEQFF	TGTGCCAGCTCACCACCTGGACTAGCGGGACACGGTGAGCAGTTCTTC
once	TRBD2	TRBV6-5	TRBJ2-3	CASSSGGTQYF	TGTGCCAGCAGCTCGGGGGGTACGCAGTATTTT
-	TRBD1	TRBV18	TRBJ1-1	CASSPRTGSTEAFF	TGTGCCAGCTCACCTAGGACAGGGAGCACTGAAGCTTTCTTT
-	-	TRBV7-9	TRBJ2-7	CASSLGVVGGQDEQYF	TGTGCCAGCAGCTTAGGAGTCGTAGGGGGGCAAGATGAGCAGTACTTC
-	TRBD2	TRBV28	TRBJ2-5	CASSFGTSGFQGTQYF	TGTGCCAGCAGTTTCGGGACTAGCGGCTTTCAAGGGACCCAGTACTTC
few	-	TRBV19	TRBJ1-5	CASKDSNQPQHF	TGTGCCAGTAAGGATAGCAATCAGCCCCAGCATTTT
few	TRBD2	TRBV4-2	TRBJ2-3	CASSQDQAGVSTQYF	TGTGCCAGCAGCCAAGATCAAGCGGGGGTTTCTACGCAGTATTTT
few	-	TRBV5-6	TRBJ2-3	CASSLTGWGADTQYF	TGTGCCAGCAGCTTGACAGGGTGGGGAGCAGATACGCAGTATTTT
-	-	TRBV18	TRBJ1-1	CASSPSVYQEAFF	TGTGCCAGCTCCCCTTCAGTGTATCAAGAAGCTTTCTTT
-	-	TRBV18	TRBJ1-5	CASSDLSNQPQHF	TGTGCCAGCTCGGACCTTAGCAATCAGCCCCAGCATTTT
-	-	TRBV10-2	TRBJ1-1	CASSVLELSNGAFF	TGCGCCAGCAGTGTCCTGGAACTTTCGAATGGGGCTTTCTTT
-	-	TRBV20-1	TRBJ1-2	CSASDDYGYTF	TGCAGTGCTAGCGATGACTATGGCTACACCTTC
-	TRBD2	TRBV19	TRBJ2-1	CATGLAGLGEQFF	TGTGCCACCGGACTAGCGGGACTGGGTGAGCAGTTCTTC
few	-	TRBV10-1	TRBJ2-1	CASSEGGAYNEQFF	TGCGCCAGCAGTGAAGGGGGGGCCTACAATGAGCAGTTCTTC
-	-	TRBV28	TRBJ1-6	CASSFGSSPLHF	TGTGCCAGCAGTTTCGGGTCATCACCCCTCCACTTT
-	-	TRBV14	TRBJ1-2	CASSAGATGYTF	TGTGCCAGCAGCGCAGGGGCGACCGGCTACACCTTC
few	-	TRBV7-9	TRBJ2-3	CASSLGSGSSTDTQYF	TGTGCCAGCAGCTTAGGTTCAGGGTCTAGCACAGATACGCAGTATTTT
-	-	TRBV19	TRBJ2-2	CASSMWTNTGELFF	TGTGCCAGTAGTATGTGGACGAACACCGGGGAGCTGTTTTTT
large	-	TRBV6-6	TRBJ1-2	CASSSGIFYGYTF	TGTGCCAGCAGTTCAGGGATTTTCTATGGCTACACCTTC
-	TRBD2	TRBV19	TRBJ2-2	CASKRELDTGELFF	TGTGCCAGTAAGCGGGAGTTGGACACCGGGGAGCTGTTTTTT
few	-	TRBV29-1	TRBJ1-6	CSDERGYNSPLHF	TGCAGCGACGAACGGGGTTATAATTCACCCCTCCACTTT
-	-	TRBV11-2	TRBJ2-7	CASSSSRLVPEQYF	TGTGCCAGCAGCTCCAGTAGACTAGTTCCCGAGCAGTACTTC
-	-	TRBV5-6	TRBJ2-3	CASRPGADTQYF	TGTGCCAGCCGACCAGGGGCAGATACGCAGTATTTT
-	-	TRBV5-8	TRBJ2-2	CASSLVQRDTGELFF	TGTGCCAGCAGCTTGGTTCAGCGGGACACCGGGGAGCTGTTTTTT
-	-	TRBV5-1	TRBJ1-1	CASTPGSSNTEAFF	TGCGCCAGTACCCCCGGCAGTTCAAACACTGAAGCTTTCTTT
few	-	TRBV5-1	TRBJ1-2	CASSLALEYGYTF	TGCGCCAGCAGCTTGGCTCTGGAATATGGCTACACCTTC
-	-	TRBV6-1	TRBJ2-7	CASSGLYEQYF	TGTGCCAGCAGTGGCCTCTACGAGCAGTACTTC
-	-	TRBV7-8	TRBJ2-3	CASSFPGPLQDTQYF	TGTGCCAGCAGCTTTCCCGGACCACTCCAGGATACGCAGTATTTT
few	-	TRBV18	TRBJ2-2	CASSRTSSNTGELFF	TGTGCCAGCTCACGCACCAGTTCGAACACCGGGGAGCTGTTTTTT
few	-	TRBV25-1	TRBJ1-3	CATRGAASRSGNTIYF	TGTGCCACCCGAGGGGCAGCCTCTCGTTCTGGAAACACCATATATTTT
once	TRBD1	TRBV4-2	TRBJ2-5	CASSLAGQVGTQYF	TGTGCCAGCAGCTTGGCAGGACAGGTTGGGACCCAGTACTTC